Here is one TCR beta chain with its context. The method was immunoSEQ multiplex PCR; TCRdb's version includes in-frame clones alone and lacks a portion of them. The sample comprises several thousand clones, less than 75% of which are singletons, and 24% rests with the top ten. The data originate from a study of sequential checkpoint blockade in melanoma. J was trimmed by 6 bases and V by 9 bases; bases with no gene match: 5. Germline V lookup: CDR1 SEHNR, CDR2 FQNEAQ (reference sequence). The CDR3 consists of 14 residues. As for treatment: randomized to nivolumab then ipilimumab (arm A) or the reverse (arm B).

The receptor was derived from a human donor with melanoma. The chain combines TRBV7-9 with TRBJ1-6; 10 nucleotides line up with TRBD1. The input for sequencing was CD8+ T cells sorted from blood (inferred from file names), taken from a patient given nivolumab and ipilimumab in sequence. DNA for the CDR3: TGTGCCAGTCGTAGGGACAGGGGTAATTCACCCCTCCACTTT. Translated: CASRRDRGNSPLHF. The entire variable domain, with the rest obtained from reference TRBV7-9 and TRBJ1-6, is as follows: DTGVSQNPRHKITKRGQNVTFRCDPISEHNRLYWYRQTLGQGPEFLTYFQNEAQLEKSRLLSDRFSAERPKGSFSTLEIQRTEQGDSAMYLCASRRDRGNSPLHFGNGTRLTVT.